What follows describes a single TCR beta chain. The CDR3 extends over 17 amino acids. V shed 3 bases and J shed 0 bases, with 12 bases lying between them. Germline V lookup: CDR1 LNHDA, CDR2 SQIVND (reference sequence). Per sample, roughly 94,000 TCR templates underwent assay. The repertoire was sequenced with immunoSEQ multiplex PCR; TCRdb's copy has only in-frame clones and lacks some. The table has tens of thousands of clones, roughly 90% seen once. The data are from a study of siplizumab effects on memory and regulatory T cells. V gene TRBV19 combines with J gene TRBJ1-6; D gene ambiguous. The source of this sequence is a human donor in good health. Sequenced material: Tregs sorted from blood. DNA of the CDR3: TGTGCCAGTAGTATCCAACCCTCGAGCTCCTATAATTCACCCCTCCACTTT. Translated: CASSIQPSSSYNSPLHF.